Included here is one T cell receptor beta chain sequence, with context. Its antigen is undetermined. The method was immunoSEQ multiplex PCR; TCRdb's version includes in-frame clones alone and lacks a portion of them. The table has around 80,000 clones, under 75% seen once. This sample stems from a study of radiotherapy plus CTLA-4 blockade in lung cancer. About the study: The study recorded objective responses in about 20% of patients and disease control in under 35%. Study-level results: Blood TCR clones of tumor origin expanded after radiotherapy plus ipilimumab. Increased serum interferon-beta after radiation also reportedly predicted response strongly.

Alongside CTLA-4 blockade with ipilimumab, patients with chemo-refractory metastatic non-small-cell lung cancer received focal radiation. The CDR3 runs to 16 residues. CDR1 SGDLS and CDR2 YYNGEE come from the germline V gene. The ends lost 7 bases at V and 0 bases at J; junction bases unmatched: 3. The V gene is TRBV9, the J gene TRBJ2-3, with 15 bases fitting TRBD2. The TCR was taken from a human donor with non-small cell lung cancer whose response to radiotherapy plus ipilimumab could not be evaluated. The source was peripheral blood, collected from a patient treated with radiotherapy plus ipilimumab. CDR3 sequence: CASDGTSGGSTDTQYF. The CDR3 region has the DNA TGTGCCAGCGATGGGACTAGCGGGGGGAGCACAGATACGCAGTATTTT.